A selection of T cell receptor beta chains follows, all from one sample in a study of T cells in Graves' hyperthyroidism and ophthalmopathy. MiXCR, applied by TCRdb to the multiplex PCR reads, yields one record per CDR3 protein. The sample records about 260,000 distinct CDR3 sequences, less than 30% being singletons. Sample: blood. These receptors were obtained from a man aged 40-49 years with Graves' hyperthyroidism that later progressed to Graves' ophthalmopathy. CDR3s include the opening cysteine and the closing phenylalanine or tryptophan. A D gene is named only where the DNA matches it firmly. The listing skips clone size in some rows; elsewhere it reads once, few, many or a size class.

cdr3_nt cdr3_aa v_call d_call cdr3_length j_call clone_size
TGTGCCAGCACCTTCATTGGGGTGCGTCAGCCCCAGCATTTT CASTFIGVRQPQHF TRBV28 . 14 TRBJ1-5 many
TGTGCCAGCAGCGGTGGGACTAGCGGATACTACGAGCAGTACTTC CASSGGTSGYYEQYF TRBV12-3/TRBV12-4 TRBD2 15 TRBJ2-7 .
TGTGCCACCAGTGGGGACAGGGCCTATGGCTACACCTTC CATSGDRAYGYTF TRBV24-1 TRBD1 13 TRBJ1-2 many
TGCAGCGTTGTGAAGGGAAGCTATGGCTACACCTTC CSVVKGSYGYTF TRBV29-1 . 12 TRBJ1-2 few
TGTGCCAGCAGTTCCTCCTGGGTGGACCCCTACGAGCAGTACTTC CASSSSWVDPYEQYF TRBV28 . 15 TRBJ2-7 once
TGCAGTGCTGGTGGTGGGCGGACTGAAGCTTTCTTT CSAGGGRTEAFF TRBV20-1 . 12 TRBJ1-1 many
TGTGCCAGCTCACCAACCGCCGGATTGTCCTATAATTCACCCCTCCACTTT CASSPTAGLSYNSPLHF TRBV18 . 17 TRBJ1-6 .
TGTGCCAGCAGGGGACAGGGGGCTTCAGAGACCCAGTACTTC CASRGQGASETQYF TRBV2 TRBD1 14 TRBJ2-5 many
TGCAGCGTACCCATCGGACAGGGGGCCGGCTATGGCTACACCTTC CSVPIGQGAGYGYTF TRBV29-1 TRBD1 15 TRBJ1-2 .
TGTGCCAGCCGGGAGTCGGCGGGCTCCTACAATGAGCAGTTCTTC CASRESAGSYNEQFF TRBV27 . 15 TRBJ2-1 .